The 15 T cell receptor beta chains in this list originate from one sample, sequenced in a study of blood T cell repertoires in COVID-19. Here immunoSEQ multiplex PCR was the method, and the copy in TCRdb shows in-frame clones only, minus some. Of roughly 200,000 clones in the sample, more than 70% were seen once. Material: peripheral blood. The receptors shown here come from a woman between 55 and 75 years old with acute or convalescent COVID-19.

The chain joins TRBV20-1 to TRBJ1-5; unclear D gene. V was clipped by 3 bases and J by 3 bases, with 9 bases between them. CDR1 and CDR2 from the germline V gene are DFQATT and SNEGSKA (reference sequence). CDR3 size: 13 residues. The CDR3 region has the DNA TGCAGTGCTAGTAGAGGCGCCAATCAGCCCCAGCATTTT. Encoded protein: CSASRGANQPQHF.

The genes are TRBV3-1 (or the pseudogene TRBV3-2) and TRBJ2-5; the D gene is possibly TRBD2 (5 bases). There are 14 residues in the CDR3. Germline V gives CDR1 LGHDT, CDR2 YNNKEL (reference sequence). Trimming removed 2 bases at V and 2 bases at J, with 9 bases between. The CDR3 DNA reads TGTGCCAGCAGCCAAATGGGAGTACAAGAGACCCAGTACTTC. It translates to CASSQMGVQETQYF.

The chain couples TRBV3-1 (or the pseudogene TRBV3-2) to TRBJ1-5, with a tentative D call TRBD1 (5 bases). V lost 4 bases and J lost 4, with 8 bases in between. The CDR3 loop spans 13 amino acids. Germline-derived CDR1 and CDR2 are LGHDT and YNNKEL (reference sequence). In DNA form, the CDR3 reads TGTGCCAGCAGCCCGGGACTGAATCAGCCCCAGCATTTT. Its protein is CASSPGLNQPQHF.

The chain carries TRBV5-1 and TRBJ1-4; D not certain. Trimming cost V 4 bases and J 0 bases, with 13 bases left between them. From germline, CDR1 is SGHRS and CDR2 YFSETQ. There are 16 residues in the CDR3. CDR3 DNA: TGCGCCAGCAGCCTCCCCGACGGGGCAACTAATGAAAAACTGTTTTTT. Translation: CASSLPDGATNEKLFF.

The chain has TRBV29-1 and TRBJ1-6; D remains ambiguous. V lost 8 bases and J lost 2, with 13 bases in between. CDR1 SQVTM and CDR2 ANQGSEA come from the germline V gene. This CDR3 has 14 amino acids. The CDR3 bases are TGCAGCATCTCCCTCGGGGCCTATAATTCACCCCTCCACTTT. Its protein is CSISLGAYNSPLHF.

The V and J genes are TRBV30 and TRBJ2-1; D not resolved. V dropped 2 bases and J dropped 4 bases, with 12 bases sitting between them. The germline gives CDR1 GTSNPN, CDR2 SVGIG (reference sequence). The CDR3 contains 14 residues. The CDR3 here is CAWSTSVTYNEQFF. The CDR3 coding sequence is TGTGCCTGGAGTACCTCCGTTACTTACAATGAGCAGTTCTTC. Full variable domain (remainder filled in from reference TRBV30 and TRBJ2-1): SQTIHQWPATLVQPVGSPLSLECTVEGTSNPNLYWYRQAAGRGLQLLFYSVGIGQISSEVPQNLSASRPQDRQFILSSKKLLLSDSGFYLCAWSTSVTYNEQFFGPGTRLTVL.

The chain has TRBV6-5 and TRBJ2-1; D perhaps matches TRBD2 (5 bases). V lost 5 bases and J lost 7, with 15 bases in between. The germline CDR1 and CDR2 sequences are MNHEY and SVGAGI. The CDR3 runs to 14 residues. The CDR3 loop reads CASSRDPGLNEQFF. The CDR3 coding sequence is TGTGCCAGCAGTCGGGATCCCGGCCTTAATGAGCAGTTCTTC.

This chain connects TRBV7-8 to TRBJ2-3; 8 positions agree with TRBD1. CDR1 and CDR2 (germline): SGHVS, FQNEAQ. CDR3 length: 15 residues. The J segment lost 5 bases and the V segment lost 2 bases, leaving 6 bases of the junction unmatched. The CDR3 loop reads CASSLSPQGVDTQYF. The CDR3 coding sequence is TGTGCCAGCAGCTTAAGCCCACAGGGGGTAGATACGCAGTATTTT.

V gene TRBV29-1 combines with J gene TRBJ1-3; D gene ambiguous. Germline V gene sequence: CDR1 SQVTM, CDR2 ANQGSEA. The CDR3 extends over 13 amino acids. V lost 6 bases to trimming and J lost 0 bases, with 9 bases between them. CDR3 sequence reads: CSVATDSGNTIYF. The CDR3 bases are TGCAGCGTGGCAACAGACTCTGGAAACACCATATATTTT.

The chain uses TRBV9 and TRBJ1-3; D call uncertain. V shed 4 bases and J shed 0 bases, with 8 bases lying between them. The CDR3 has 14 amino acids. The germline CDR1 and CDR2 sequences are SGDLS and YYNGEE. The CDR3 DNA reads TGTGCCAGCAGCCTAACTGACTCTGGAAACACCATATATTTT. As protein: CASSLTDSGNTIYF. Combining the CDR3 with reference TRBV9 and TRBJ1-3 gives the whole variable domain DSGVTQTPKHLITATGQRVTLRCSPRSGDLSVYWYQQSLDQGLQFLIQYYNGEERAKGNILERFSAQQFPDLHSELNLSSLELGDSALYFCASSLTDSGNTIYFGEGSWLTVV.

V is TRBV30 and J is TRBJ2-5, with 8 positions matching TRBD1. Germline CDR1 is GTSNPN and CDR2 is SVGIG (reference sequence). There are 14 residues in the CDR3. V trimming: 2 bases; J trimming: 3 bases; junction bases outside the gene matches: 5. The chain's CDR3 is CAWSTGGRKETQYF. CDR3 sequence (DNA): TGTGCCTGGAGTACAGGGGGGAGAAAAGAGACCCAGTACTTC.

This clone was observed a single time. The rearrangement links TRBV2 to TRBJ1-1; no clear D gene. The V gene lost 4 bases and the J gene lost 3 bases, with 6 bases spanning the gap. Germline CDR1 is SNHLY and CDR2 is FYNNEI. The CDR3 spans 12 residues. The CDR3 nucleotides are TGTGCCAGCAGTGTAACAGACACTGAAGCTTTCTTT. Its protein is CASSVTDTEAFF.

The gene calls are TRBV15 and TRBJ2-7; D possibly corresponds to TRBD2 (6 bases). Germline CDR1 LNHNV, CDR2 YYDKDF (reference sequence). Trimming took off 3 bases at V and 4 bases at J, with 10 bases between the two ends. The CDR3 is 13 residues long. Written as DNA, the CDR3 is TGTGCCACCAGCAGGGATAGCGGTTACGAGCAGTACGTC. Translation gives CATSRDSGYEQYV.

The rearrangement links TRBV7-2 to TRBJ1-5; TRBD1 agrees at 11 bases. The J segment lost 6 bases and the V segment lost 7 bases, leaving 8 bases of the junction unmatched. The CDR3 extends over 15 amino acids. The germline CDR1 and CDR2 sequences are SGHTA and FQGNSA. As DNA, the CDR3 is TGTGCCAGCAACGATGGACAGGGGGCAGTTCAGCCCCAGCATTTT. Translating gives CASNDGQGAVQPQHF.

The DNA of the CDR3 is TGTGCCAGCAGCTTACCCGGGACAGGGGGCGAGCAGTACGTC. It is translated as CASSLPGTGGEQYV. The chain uses TRBV5-6 and TRBJ2-7; TRBD1 matches 11 bases. CDR1 and CDR2 from the germline V gene are SGHDT and YYEEEE. The J segment lost 6 bases and the V segment lost 2 bases, leaving 4 bases of the junction unmatched. The length of the CDR3 is 14 residues.